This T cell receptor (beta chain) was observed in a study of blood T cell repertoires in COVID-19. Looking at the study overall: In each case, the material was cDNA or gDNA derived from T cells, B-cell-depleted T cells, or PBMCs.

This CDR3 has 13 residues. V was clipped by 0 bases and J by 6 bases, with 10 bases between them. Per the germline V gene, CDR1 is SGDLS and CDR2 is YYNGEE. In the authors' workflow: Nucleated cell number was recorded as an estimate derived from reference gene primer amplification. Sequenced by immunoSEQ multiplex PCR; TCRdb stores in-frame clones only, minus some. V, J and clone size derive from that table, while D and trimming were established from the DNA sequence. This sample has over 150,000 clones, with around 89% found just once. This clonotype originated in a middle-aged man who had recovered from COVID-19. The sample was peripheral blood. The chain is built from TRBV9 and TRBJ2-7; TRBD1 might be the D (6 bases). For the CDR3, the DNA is TGTGCCAGCAGCGTAGTGTTAGGGGGCGAGCAGTACTTC. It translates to CASSVVLGGEQYF.